These 30 T cell receptor beta chains originate from one sample sequenced in a study of Ad26.COV2.S vaccination and SARS-CoV-2 variants. Repertoires were generated with immunoSEQ multiplex PCR, while TCRdb's copy carries only in-frame clones and drops some. The sample includes hundreds of thousands of clones, 70% to 90% seen only once; the top ten take roughly 1.5%. The treatment: roughly 19 received Ad26.COV2.S at low or high dose, single or two shots; several received placebo; per-sample allocation not given. Specimens were obtained on day 63 following the first vaccine or placebo injection. This specimen was peripheral blood, taken in a trial of Ad26.COV2.S vaccine versus placebo. All receptors derive from a person between 18 and 59 years old who received the Ad26.COV2.S COVID-19 vaccine or a placebo.

J is TRBJ2-7 and V is TRBV27, with 13 bases lining up with TRBD2. The CDR3 spans 16 residues. Per the germline V gene, CDR1 is MNHEY and CDR2 is SMNVEV (reference sequence). The V and J ends lost 5 bases and 4 bases, in that order; junction bases with no gene match: 8. The CDR3 spells CASSRTSGSRGYEQYF. DNA of the CDR3: TGTGCCAGCAGTAGGACTAGCGGGAGTAGAGGTTACGAGCAGTACTTC.

The chain joins TRBV10-2 to TRBJ2-7; maybe TRBD2 (6 bases). The germline V gene has CDR1 WSHSY and CDR2 SAAADI. V lost 9 bases to trimming and J lost 0 bases, with 12 bases between them. This CDR3 contains 13 residues. In nucleotides, the CDR3 is TGCGCCAGTTTAGCGGTTAGCTCCTACGAGCAGTACTTC. Residues: CASLAVSSYEQYF.

The V gene is TRBV9, the J gene TRBJ1-2; D gene unclear. Germline CDR1 reads SGDLS; CDR2 reads YYNGEE. Trimming pared 3 bases from V and 8 bases from J, leaving 14 bases between. This CDR3 has 13 residues. The DNA of the CDR3 is TGTGCCAGCAGCGAGTTGGACGGAGAGGGCTACACCTTC. Translating it yields CASSELDGEGYTF.

The chain employs TRBV11-3 and TRBJ2-1; 11 bases are shared with TRBD2. The CDR3 spans 15 residues. V lost 1 base, J lost 4 bases, and 0 bases stayed unmatched. Per the germline V gene, CDR1 is SGHNT and CDR2 is YENEEA. Here the CDR3 reads CASSLVAGGYNEQFF. The CDR3 DNA reads TGTGCCAGCAGCTTAGTAGCGGGGGGGTACAATGAGCAGTTCTTC.

V gene TRBV27 combines with J gene TRBJ1-1; tentatively, D is TRBD1 (5 bases). There are 13 residues in the CDR3. The germline CDR1 and CDR2 sequences are MNHEY and SMNVEV (reference sequence). The V end lost 10 bases, the J end lost 5 bases, and 17 bases lay between the germline ends. DNA of the CDR3: TGTGCCACCGGGGGGGGAGTCGGTACTGAAGCTTTCTTT. Protein: CATGGGVGTEAFF.

V gene TRBV4-3 combines with J gene TRBJ2-7; 7 bases line up with TRBD2. Trimming cost V 5 bases and J 3 bases; bases outside gene matches: 7. The CDR3 sequence is 14 residues long. CDR1 is LGHNA and CDR2 is YSLEER in the germline V gene. CDR3 sequence (DNA): TGCGCCAGCAGCTACCTGGGGGGGGTCTACGAGCAGTACTTC. Protein product: CASSYLGGVYEQYF.

The chain links TRBV15 to TRBJ1-1; tentative D call: TRBD1 (6 bases). Looked up from germline, CDR1 is LNHNV and CDR2 is YYDKDF (reference sequence). Trimming cost V 5 bases and J 4 bases, with 11 bases left between them. CDR3 length: 13 residues. The CDR3 loop is CATSPGEGTEAFF. DNA for the CDR3: TGTGCCACCAGCCCAGGGGAGGGCACTGAAGCTTTCTTT.

This rearrangement joins TRBV11-2 to TRBJ2-3, with 9 bases that match TRBD2. The germline CDR1 and CDR2 sequences are SGHAT and FQNNGV. Losses at the gene ends were 5 bases for V and 14 bases for J; bases not matched to a gene: 11. This CDR3 contains 13 residues. CDR3 in DNA: TGTGCCAGCAGCCCCCATAGCGGGGGCAAAGGGTATTTT. Translated, it gives CASSPHSGGKGYF.

This clone was observed a single time. The same CDR3 arises from other DNA sequences in this sample as well. The V gene is TRBV3-1 (or the pseudogene TRBV3-2), the J gene TRBJ2-7; the match to TRBD2 covers 7 bases. V lost 1 base and J lost 3; bases outside the gene matches: 3. The CDR3 spans 14 residues. Germline CDR1 reads LGHDT; CDR2 reads YNNKEL (reference sequence). The CDR3 protein is CASSQGSGDYEQYF. The CDR3 bases are TGTGCCAGCAGCCAAGGGAGCGGGGACTACGAGCAGTACTTC.

The chain combines TRBV29-1 with TRBJ2-2, with TRBD2 identical over 7 bases. This CDR3 spans 14 amino acids. Trimming cost V 4 bases and J 5 bases; bases outside gene matches: 7. The germline V gene encodes CDR1 SQVTM and CDR2 ANQGSEA. CDR3 in amino acids: CSVVRAGQTGELFF. The CDR3 region has the DNA TGCAGCGTTGTGAGAGCGGGGCAAACCGGGGAGCTGTTTTTT.

This chain joins TRBV5-1 and TRBJ2-2, with 9 nucleotides matching TRBD1. The CDR3 covers 15 residues. The V gene end was trimmed by 7 bases and the J gene end by 6 bases; junction bases not matched to a gene: 10. CDR1 is SGHRS and CDR2 is YFSETQ in the germline V gene. The CDR3 loop reads CASSSGDRVAGELFF. In nucleotides, the CDR3 is TGCGCCAGCTCCTCAGGGGACAGGGTGGCCGGGGAGCTGTTTTTT.

The J gene is TRBJ2-7, the V gene TRBV5-1; TRBD2 matches 8 bases. Germline trimming cut 4 bases from V and 3 bases from J; bases unmatched to any gene: 9. Germline V lookup: CDR1 SGHRS, CDR2 YFSETQ. The CDR3 has 15 residues. DNA of the CDR3: TGCGCCAGCAGCCTGAACGGGGGGGCCGTCTACGAGCAGTACTTC. The encoded protein is CASSLNGGAVYEQYF.

The rearrangement uses TRBV24-1 and TRBJ2-5, with 7 nucleotides matching TRBD2. This CDR3 has 15 residues. CDR1 is KGHDR and CDR2 is SFDVKD in the germline V gene. J lost 7 bases, V lost 4 bases, and 11 bases had no gene match. The CDR3 region is CATSDPGTTGGTQYF. The CDR3 nucleotides are TGTGCCACCAGTGACCCCGGGACTACCGGCGGGACCCAGTACTTC.

V is TRBV21-1 and J is TRBJ1-6. TRBV21-1 is a pseudogene locus. The CDR3 is 14 residues long. The CDR3 DNA sequence: TGTGCCAGCAGCCGCGAGGGGAAACGATCACCCCTCCACTTT. The encoded protein is CASSREGKRSPLHF.

The J gene is TRBJ2-7, the V gene TRBV10-3; no firm D call. Trimming left V 6 bases short and J 0 bases short, with 12 bases between. Germline V gene data show CDR1 as ENHRY and CDR2 as SYGVKD. This CDR3 has 14 amino acids. The CDR3: CAISLSSGSYEQYF. The DNA for the CDR3 is TGTGCCATCAGCCTATCTTCGGGCTCCTACGAGCAGTACTTC.

The V gene is TRBV6-1, the J gene TRBJ1-2, with D unresolved. This CDR3 contains 15 residues. V gave up 3 bases and J gave up 6 bases, with 17 bases separating them. The germline CDR1 and CDR2 sequences are MNHNS and SASEGT. CDR3 protein: CASSESYLSIDGYTF. The CDR3 bases are TGTGCCAGCAGTGAGTCCTACTTATCCATAGATGGCTACACCTTC.

The chain recombines TRBV6-4 with TRBJ1-1; D gene unclear. Germline values: CDR1 MRHNA, CDR2 SNTAGT. V was cut by 6 bases and J by 2 bases, with 10 bases left in between. CDR3 length: 13 amino acids. This CDR3 is CASRLQINTEAFF. CDR3 DNA sequence: TGTGCCAGCAGGCTTCAGATAAACACTGAAGCTTTCTTT.

The V gene is TRBV19, the J gene TRBJ2-2; D unclear. V lost 7 bases and J lost 4, with 7 bases in between. The CDR3 is made up of 12 amino acids. Germline CDR1 and CDR2: LNHDA and SQIVND (reference sequence). Written as DNA, the CDR3 is TGTGCCAGTACGTACAGCACCGGGGAGCTGTTTTTT. Protein sequence: CASTYSTGELFF.

Only one count was recorded for this clone. The chain joins TRBV7-9 to TRBJ1-5; the D gene is possibly TRBD1 (6 bases). Germline CDR1 is SEHNR and CDR2 is FQNEAQ (reference sequence). Deletions cut 6 bases from V and 5 bases from J, with 11 bases between. The CDR3 has 13 amino acids. This CDR3 reads CASSQQGYQPQHF. The DNA for the CDR3 is TGTGCCAGCAGTCAACAGGGTTATCAGCCCCAGCATTTT.

The rearrangement links TRBV5-1 to TRBJ2-3; the match to TRBD1 covers 7 bases. Germline assignment: CDR1 SGHRS and CDR2 YFSETQ. Losses at the gene ends were 2 bases for V and 5 bases for J; bases not matched to a gene: 2. The CDR3 runs to 13 residues. CDR3 in DNA: TGCGCCAGCAGCTTACAGGGGTTAGATACGCAGTATTTT. Amino acids: CASSLQGLDTQYF.

V and J are TRBV11-3 and TRBJ2-1; 8 nucleotides align to TRBD2. Losses at the gene ends were 0 bases for V and 16 bases for J; bases not matched to a gene: 8. This CDR3 is 13 amino acids long. The germline CDR1 and CDR2 sequences are SGHNT and YENEEA. The CDR3 loop is CASSLEGRGGKFF. Here the CDR3 DNA reads TGTGCCAGCAGCTTAGAAGGCCGCGGGGGGAAATTCTTC.

The V gene is TRBV2, the J gene TRBJ1-2; 10 nucleotides align to TRBD1. The V and J ends lost 6 bases and 7 bases, in that order; junction bases with no gene match: 8. The germline V gene encodes CDR1 SNHLY and CDR2 FYNNEI. The length of the CDR3 is 14 residues. The CDR3 nucleotides read TGTGCCAGCAGCCAGAGACAGGGGGCTTTTGGCTACACCTTC. Its translation: CASSQRQGAFGYTF.

The J gene is TRBJ2-7, the V gene TRBV11-2; perhaps D is TRBD1 or TRBD2 (5 bases each). Germline V gene sequence: CDR1 SGHAT, CDR2 FQNNGV. Trimming pared 5 bases from V and 5 bases from J, leaving 16 bases between. The CDR3 sequence is 14 residues long. CDR3 bases: TGTGCCAGCAGCCCATCCTGGGGGAGCGACGAGCAGTACTTC. Translating it yields CASSPSWGSDEQYF.

This clone was observed a handful of times. The chain links TRBV5-1 to TRBJ1-4; TRBD1 aligns across 8 bases. CDR1 and CDR2 (germline): SGHRS, YFSETQ. This CDR3 spans 14 amino acids. The V gene end was trimmed by 4 bases and the J gene end by 5 bases; junction bases not matched to a gene: 4. The CDR3: CASSEGQANEKLFF. In DNA, the CDR3 is TGCGCCAGCAGCGAGGGACAGGCCAATGAAAAACTGTTTTTT.

The V and J genes are TRBV7-3 and TRBJ2-5, with 8 bases matching TRBD1. The CDR3 contains 13 residues. Germline V gene sequence: CDR1 SGHTA, CDR2 FQGTGA. J gave up 3 bases and V 5 bases, and 2 bases lay outside the gene matches. The CDR3 reads CASSQDREETQYF. The DNA of the CDR3 is TGTGCCAGCAGCCAGGACAGGGAAGAGACCCAGTACTTC.

The rearrangement joins TRBV5-6 to TRBJ2-7; D could derive from TRBD1 or TRBD2 (6 bases each). This CDR3 has 12 residues. CDR1 and CDR2 (germline): SGHDT, YYEEEE. The V end lost 4 bases, the J end lost 4 bases, and 9 bases lay between the germline ends. The CDR3, as DNA: TGTGCCAGCAGCGCGGGACAATACGAGCAGTACTTC. Translated: CASSAGQYEQYF.

The chain carries TRBV24-1 and TRBJ2-2, with 9 nucleotides matching TRBD1. The CDR3 is made up of 19 amino acids. Germline trimming cut 4 bases from V and 0 bases from J; bases unmatched to any gene: 11. CDR1 and CDR2 from the germline V gene are KGHDR and SFDVKD. CDR3 DNA sequence: TGTGCCACCAGTGACCCGGGACAGGGTCGCGGTTCGAACACCGGGGAGCTGTTTTTT. It specifies CATSDPGQGRGSNTGELFF.

The chain has TRBV3-1 (or the pseudogene TRBV3-2) and TRBJ2-1, with 7 bases aligning to TRBD2. Germline values: CDR1 LGHDT, CDR2 YNNKEL (reference sequence). This CDR3 contains 15 residues. With 1 base clipped from V and 7 bases from J, the junction kept 7 bases outside the gene matches. DNA of the CDR3: TGTGCCAGCAGCCAAGGGGGCGGGAGCTGGAATGAGCAGTTCTTC. It encodes CASSQGGGSWNEQFF.

This clone was detected only once. The chain recombines TRBV19 with TRBJ2-3, with no clear D. This CDR3 spans 13 amino acids. Germline CDR1 LNHDA, CDR2 SQIVND (reference sequence). The V and J ends lost 4 bases and 4 bases respectively, with 9 bases between them. DNA of the CDR3: TGTGCCAGTAGTAATTGGAGCGCAGATACGCAGTATTTT. Translating it yields CASSNWSADTQYF.

The chain combines TRBV4-3 with TRBJ2-7, with D unclear. Deletions cut 0 bases from V and 3 bases from J, with 12 bases between. Per the germline V gene, CDR1 is LGHNA and CDR2 is YSLEER. This CDR3 has 15 residues. In nucleotides, the CDR3 is TGCGCCAGCAGCCAAGAATGGGGTAGAGGCTACGAGCAGTACTTC. This codes for CASSQEWGRGYEQYF.